Given below is one T cell receptor (beta chain) in context. TCRdb recomputed calls from the 5' RACE reads with MiXCR, one row per CDR3 protein. The data contain 100,000 to 150,000 distinct CDR3 sequences, roughly 15% of them seen just once; the ten biggest clones take up roughly 41%. CDR3 length: 16 residues. V dropped 5 bases and J dropped 0 bases, with 13 bases sitting between them. The germline CDR1 and CDR2 sequences are SGHTA and FQGTGA. The data stem from a study of T cells after yellow fever vaccination. Source: CD8+ T cells sorted from PBMCs, taken 5 days after the yellow fever booster vaccination. The chain uses TRBV7-3 and TRBJ2-2, with D possibly matching TRBD2 (6 bases). The clonotype comes from a young man who received the YFV17D yellow fever vaccine. The CDR3 nucleotides read TGTGCCAGCAGCCCGCGGGACTTGCCGAACACCGGGGAGCTGTTTTTT. Protein: CASSPRDLPNTGELFF.